By its share, the clone carrying this TCR beta chain is medium-sized. This record comes from a study of patients and donors after allogeneic stem cell transplantation. V was cut by 8 bases and J by 2 bases, with 15 bases left in between. In germline, CDR1 is MNHNS, CDR2 SASEGT. This CDR3 is 14 amino acids long. TCRdb redid the calling of the RT-PCR reads with MiXCR, one entry per CDR3 protein. The sample carries fewer than 60,000 distinct CDR3 sequences, about an eighth recorded once. The receptor was isolated from a human donor who was either an allogeneic HSCT recipient or a stem cell or donor lymphocyte infusion donor (not recorded which). It is not recorded whose cells these are; they may come from a transplant donor. V gene TRBV6-1 combines with J gene TRBJ1-1; possibly TRBD1 for D (6 bases). Sequenced input: blood, either unsorted or a sorted T cell fraction (not recorded which). DNA for the CDR3: TGTGCCAGCGAGGGAGGCAGGGGCAACACTGAAGCTTTCTTT. Amino acids: CASEGGRGNTEAFF.